The T cell receptor (beta chain) described here comes from a study of read filtering for tumor transcriptome and immune sequencing. The overall study: After DNase treatment, RNA was made into whole-transcriptome libraries. IR-seq gave about 3.5 to 10.27 million TCR reads per sample; RNA-seq gave roughly 80 to 1,300.

This clonotype was counted at least ten times. Its target is not known. Notes on the study in general: The CD138-negative fraction was mixed bone marrow immune cells, not pure T cells.

The CDR3 length is 15 residues. The germline V and J ends were trimmed by 4 bases and 2 bases, with 15 bases remaining between them. CDR1 is SGHRS, CDR2 YFSETQ, per germline. Molecular barcoded adaptors covering alpha/delta and beta/gamma chains were used on about 390 ng RNA. In TCRdb, the reads were re-called with MiXCR into one record per CDR3 protein. The sample holds roughly 130,000 distinct CDR3 sequences, 13% seen once. The TCR was taken from a donor aged 40 or older with multiple myeloma. The chain carries TRBV5-1 and TRBJ2-5; weak D call: TRBD2 (5 bases). Sample: a population of CD138-negative cells sorted from bone marrow. CDR3 nucleotide sequence: TGCGCCAGCAGCCTGGGGAGTGGTAATCAAGAGACCCAGTACTTC. Translation gives CASSLGSGNQETQYF.